This is a list of T cell receptor beta chains from one sample in a study of blood T cell repertoires in COVID-19. Assay used: immunoSEQ multiplex PCR; TCRdb lists only in-frame clones, some missing. The data contain more than 85,000 clones, roughly 85% of them singletons. Material: peripheral blood. Receptors were obtained from a man aged 70-80 years with acute or convalescent COVID-19. The conserved cysteine and the conserved F or W are not part of the CDR3 here. The order of the fields is V gene, CDR3 length, CDR3 protein.

V: TRBV7-2; length: 13; CDR3: ASSSGTSGVLEQY
V: TRBV5-1; length: 14; CDR3: ASSLGLGQGGEKLF
V: TRBV19; length: 13; CDR3: ASSMRQTSGNTIY
V: TRBV28; length: 12; CDR3: ASRTGTGIYEQY
V: TRBV6-5; length: 12; CDR3: ATAAGTSHYGYT
V: TRBV25-1; length: 12; CDR3: ASSPRTGLNIQY
V: TRBV10-3; length: 13; CDR3: AISPGTGSYNEQF
V: TRBV5-1; length: 15; CDR3: ASSRDRSLLSGNTIY
V: TRBV11-3; length: 19; CDR3: ASSLDFSGAAGGYRMDGYT
V: TRBV15; length: 13; CDR3: ATSRDAGTGAGYT
V: TRBV29-1; length: 12; CDR3: SVSTGTDSSGYT
V: TRBV6-6; length: 12; CDR3: ASSLQGQGTEAF
V: TRBV27; length: 13; CDR3: ASRGGTGAGQPQH
V: TRBV6-5; length: 10; CDR3: ASSGVGNEQF
V: TRBV11-2; length: 13; CDR3: ASSPTQGANQPQH
V: TRBV6-5; length: 13; CDR3: ASSRGPSGGETQY
V: TRBV4-2; length: 13; CDR3: ASSPGQGVTEKLF